The 10 T cell receptor beta chains below all came from one sample that was sequenced in a study of blood T cell repertoires in COVID-19. Clones were sequenced by immunoSEQ multiplex PCR, and TCRdb holds only the in-frame ones, with some missing. This table has roughly 250,000 clones, roughly 83% appearing once. The sequencing sample was made of PBMCs or T cells enriched from blood (not recorded which). The receptors come from a woman aged 45 to 65 who had recovered from COVID-19.

The chain employs TRBV6-5 and TRBJ2-7; D unresolved. Trimming took 8 bases from V and 2 from J, leaving 10 bases between them. Germline CDR1 and CDR2: MNHEY and SVGAGI. This CDR3 comprises 12 residues. The CDR3 here is CASGATTYEQYF. In nucleotides, the CDR3 is TGTGCCAGCGGAGCGACCACCTACGAGCAGTACTTC.

This clone was recorded a few times. The chain recombines TRBV5-8 with TRBJ1-1; D ambiguous. This CDR3 spans 12 amino acids. Trimming took off 8 bases at V and 5 bases at J, with 13 bases between the two ends. Germline CDR1 and CDR2: SGHTS and YDEGEE. The CDR3 sequence: CARFRRETEAFF. The CDR3 DNA reads TGTGCCAGGTTCCGACGGGAGACTGAAGCTTTCTTT.

The rearrangement joins TRBV3-1 (or the pseudogene TRBV3-2) to TRBJ2-7, with TRBD2 identical over 10 bases. CDR3 length: 15 amino acids. Germline values: CDR1 LGHDT, CDR2 YNNKEL (reference sequence). Trimming at V came to 9 bases and at J to 1 base, leaving 9 bases not matched to a gene. CDR3 nucleotides: TGTGCCAGTCAAACTAGCGGGACGGGTTCCTACGAGCAGTACTTC. As protein: CASQTSGTGSYEQYF.

The V and J genes are TRBV6-4 and TRBJ1-5; the D gene is possibly TRBD1 (6 bases). The germline V and J ends were trimmed by 5 bases and 2 bases, with 13 bases remaining between them. The CDR3 has 15 residues. Germline CDR1 MRHNA, CDR2 SNTAGT. For the CDR3, the DNA is TGTGCCAGCAGTCTGCTGGCAGGGGGCAATCAGCCCCAGCATTTT. Protein: CASSLLAGGNQPQHF.

The V and J genes are TRBV7-2 and TRBJ1-2; D may be TRBD1 (5 bases). Germline V CDR1 and CDR2: SGHTA, FQGNSA. CDR3 length: 13 amino acids. Trimming took 4 bases from V and 10 from J, leaving 16 bases between them. CDR3 nucleotides: TGTGCCAGCAGCTCCCGTGGGCAGGGCGTCTACACCTTC. Protein sequence: CASSSRGQGVYTF.

The rearrangement uses TRBV5-1 and TRBJ1-4; D call uncertain. This CDR3 contains 15 residues. CDR1 and CDR2 (germline): SGHRS, YFSETQ. V shed 0 bases and J shed 8 bases, with 14 bases lying between them. This chain's CDR3 is CASSLAGGRGEKLFF. CDR3 nucleotide sequence: TGCGCCAGCAGCTTGGCCGGAGGCAGAGGAGAAAAACTGTTTTTT.

The chain uses TRBV7-9 and TRBJ1-4, with a weak D call TRBD1 (5 bases). The germline V gene encodes CDR1 SEHNR and CDR2 FQNEAQ (reference sequence). CDR3 size: 14 residues. V lost 5 bases and J lost 6, with 13 bases in between. In DNA, the CDR3 is TGTGCCAGCAGCCCCGGGGGGGGTCATGAAAAACTGTTTTTT. Its protein is CASSPGGGHEKLFF.

In its sample, this clone was seen a few times. The rearrangement joins TRBV7-8 to TRBJ1-4; 8 bases match TRBD1. Germline V lookup: CDR1 SGHVS, CDR2 FQNEAQ. The ends lost 1 base at V and 7 bases at J; junction bases unmatched: 5. CDR3 length: 15 amino acids. As DNA, the CDR3 is TGTGCCAGCAGCTTAGAGGCCAGGGGGCGTGAAAAACTGTTTTTT. Its translation is CASSLEARGREKLFF.

The genes are TRBV27 and TRBJ1-5; a weak D match, TRBD1 (5 bases). Germline V gene data show CDR1 as MNHEY and CDR2 as SMNVEV (reference sequence). The CDR3 loop spans 12 amino acids. V lost 3 bases to trimming and J lost 9 bases, with 9 bases between them. In DNA, the CDR3 is TGTGCCAGCAGTTTGCCAGGGTGGCCCCAGCATTTT. Amino acids: CASSLPGWPQHF.

This clone was detected once. V is TRBV4-1 and J is TRBJ2-7; 7 nucleotides agree with TRBD1. The V and J ends lost 4 bases and 3 bases, in that order; junction bases with no gene match: 6. Germline V CDR1 and CDR2: MGHRA, YSYEKL. This CDR3 contains 14 residues. CDR3 residues: CASSRDGTVYEQYF. In DNA form, the CDR3 reads TGCGCCAGCAGCCGGGACGGGACAGTCTACGAGCAGTACTTC.